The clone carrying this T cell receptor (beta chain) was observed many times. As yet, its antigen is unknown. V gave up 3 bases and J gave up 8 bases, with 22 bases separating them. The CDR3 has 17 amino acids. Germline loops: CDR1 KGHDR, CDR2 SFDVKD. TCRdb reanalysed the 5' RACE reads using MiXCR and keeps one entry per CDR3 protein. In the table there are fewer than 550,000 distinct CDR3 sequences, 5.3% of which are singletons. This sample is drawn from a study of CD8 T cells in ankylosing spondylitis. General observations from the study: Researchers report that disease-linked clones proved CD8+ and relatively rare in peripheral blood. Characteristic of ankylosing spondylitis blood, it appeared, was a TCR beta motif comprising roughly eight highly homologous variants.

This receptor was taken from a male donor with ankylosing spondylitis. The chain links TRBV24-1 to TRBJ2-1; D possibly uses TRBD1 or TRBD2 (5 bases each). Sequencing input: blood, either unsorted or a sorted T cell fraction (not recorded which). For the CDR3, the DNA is TGTGCCACCAGTGATGGGCTTCGGGGCCCCGGATTCCATGAGCAGTTCTTC. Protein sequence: CATSDGLRGPGFHEQFF.